What follows are 30 T cell receptor beta chains derived from one specimen sequenced in a study of cytomegalovirus exposure and HLA in healthy donors. Data came from immunoSEQ multiplex PCR; TCRdb stores just in-frame clones and leaves some out. The sample lists hundreds of thousands of clones, 83% occurring once. Material: PBMCs. Receptors originate from a woman aged 18-29 years in good health and CMV-seronegative.

This chain joins TRBV7-2 and TRBJ2-1; D is unresolved. The V end was cut by 4 bases, the J end by 6 bases, with 10 bases between. CDR1 is SGHTA and CDR2 is FQGNSA in the germline V gene. The CDR3 runs to 13 residues. For the CDR3, the DNA is TGTGCCAGCAGCTCCACACTTGTCAATGAGCAGTTCTTC. As protein: CASSSTLVNEQFF.

The chain joins TRBV7-9 to TRBJ2-7; 14 bases agree with TRBD2. V lost 2 bases, J lost 3 bases, and 9 bases stayed unmatched. CDR3 length equals 18 residues. The germline V gene has CDR1 SEHNR and CDR2 FQNEAQ (reference sequence). CDR3 sequence reads: CASSLTGTSGRGYYEQYF. DNA for the CDR3: TGTGCCAGCAGCTTAACCGGGACTAGCGGGAGAGGCTACTACGAGCAGTACTTC.

The J gene is TRBJ2-7, the V gene TRBV5-4, with D tentatively TRBD2 (5 bases). This CDR3 contains 13 residues. The germline CDR1 and CDR2 sequences are SGHNT and YYREEE (reference sequence). Trimming pared 4 bases from V and 4 bases from J, leaving 12 bases between. The CDR3 loop is CASSPEERYEQYF. CDR3 bases: TGTGCCAGCAGCCCGGAGGAGAGGTACGAGCAGTACTTC. Together with reference TRBV5-4 and TRBJ2-7, the CDR3 gives the full variable domain: ETGVTQSPTHLIKTRGQQVTLRCSSQSGHNTVSWYQQALGQGPQFIFQYYREEENGRGNFPPRFSGLQFPNYSSELNVNALELDDSALYLCASSPEERYEQYFGPGTRLTVT.

The chain has TRBV4-1 and TRBJ2-7; the D is unclear. CDR3 length: 15 amino acids. CDR1 MGHRA and CDR2 YSYEKL come from the germline V gene. The germline V and J ends were trimmed by 4 bases and 2 bases, with 15 bases remaining between them. This chain's CDR3 is CASSRALSRAYEQYF. The DNA for the CDR3 is TGCGCCAGCAGCCGCGCACTTTCTAGAGCCTACGAGCAGTACTTC.

This rearrangement joins TRBV6-6 to TRBJ1-3; D may be TRBD1 (5 bases). V was pared by 7 bases and J by 0 bases, with 10 bases between. CDR3 size: 14 residues. Germline V gives CDR1 MNHNY, CDR2 SVGAGI (reference sequence). DNA for the CDR3: TGTGCCAGCATTCGTCAGGGCTCTGGAAACACCATATATTTT. It is translated as CASIRQGSGNTIYF.

The genes are TRBV2 and TRBJ2-7, with 9 bases fitting TRBD1. Losses at the gene ends were 7 bases for V and 4 bases for J; bases not matched to a gene: 11. This CDR3 comprises 15 residues. The V gene's germline CDR1 is SNHLY and CDR2 FYNNEI. This chain's CDR3 is CASTPTGGKEYEQYF. The CDR3 DNA sequence: TGTGCCAGCACCCCGACAGGGGGGAAGGAGTACGAGCAGTACTTC.

In its sample, this clone was seen a few times. This chain links TRBV23-1 with TRBJ2-2; D possibly corresponds to TRBD2 (6 bases). TRBV23-1 is flagged as an ORF with uncertain function. The CDR3 sequence is 13 residues long. V was pared by 8 bases and J by 5 bases, with 12 bases between. The CDR3 spells CASGGSPTGELFF. The CDR3 bases are TGCGCCAGCGGGGGGAGTCCGACCGGGGAGCTGTTTTTT.

This chain joins TRBV4-1 and TRBJ2-5, with no clear D. The V end was cut by 1 base, the J end by 1 base, with 4 bases between. This CDR3 comprises 13 residues. CDR1 is MGHRA, CDR2 YSYEKL, per germline. In DNA form, the CDR3 reads TGCGCCAGCAGCCAAGCCCTCCAAGAGACCCAGTACTTC. Amino acid sequence: CASSQALQETQYF.

V usage is TRBV19 and J usage is TRBJ1-1; 7 bases align to TRBD1. The CDR3 is 15 amino acids. V gave up 6 bases and J gave up 5 bases; unmatched junction bases: 12. CDR1 and CDR2 (germline): LNHDA, SQIVND (reference sequence). CDR3 protein: CASRLRGALGTEAFF. The CDR3 nucleotides read TGTGCCAGTAGGCTCAGGGGGGCGTTGGGAACTGAAGCTTTCTTT.

The rearrangement uses TRBV30 and TRBJ2-5; no reliable D call. CDR1 GTSNPN and CDR2 SVGIG come from the germline V gene (reference sequence). This CDR3 contains 12 residues. Trimming cost V 2 bases and J 9 bases, with 13 bases left between them. CDR3 coding DNA: TGTGCCTGGAGTTCACACCTGGCGGCCCAGTACTTC. This codes for CAWSSHLAAQYF.

The J gene is TRBJ2-2, the V gene TRBV2, with unresolved D. The CDR3 contains 12 residues. Germline V gene sequence: CDR1 SNHLY, CDR2 FYNNEI. The V gene lost 10 bases and the J gene lost 5 bases, with 11 bases spanning the gap. CDR3 DNA sequence: TGTGCCATCCACCCAGGAACCGGGGAGCTGTTTTTT. Its translation: CAIHPGTGELFF.

The chain recombines TRBV28 with TRBJ1-2; D remains unclear. The germline V and J ends were trimmed by 5 bases and 5 bases, with 21 bases remaining between them. The CDR3 contains 16 residues. Germline assignment: CDR1 MDHEN and CDR2 SYDVKM. The CDR3 reads CASSTSGQNPKYGYTF. CDR3 bases: TGTGCCAGCAGTACCTCGGGCCAAAATCCAAAATATGGCTACACCTTC.

The chain couples TRBV30 to TRBJ2-4; possible D gene TRBD2, 7 bases. V dropped 1 base and J dropped 7 bases, with 17 bases sitting between them. The CDR3 runs to 15 residues. In germline, CDR1 is GTSNPN, CDR2 SVGIG (reference sequence). CDR3 sequence: CAWSELAGAANIQYF. In DNA form, the CDR3 reads TGTGCCTGGAGTGAGTTGGCGGGGGCGGCGAACATTCAGTACTTC.

The chain uses TRBV5-1 and TRBJ2-3, with D perhaps TRBD1 (6 bases). The V gene lost 5 bases and the J gene lost 4 bases, with 8 bases spanning the gap. Germline V lookup: CDR1 SGHRS, CDR2 YFSETQ. This CDR3 region has 12 residues. The chain's CDR3 is CASRKGADTQYF. For the CDR3, the DNA is TGCGCCAGCAGGAAGGGGGCAGATACGCAGTATTTT.

This chain connects TRBV11-2 to TRBJ2-1; no definite D call. The V and J ends lost 5 bases and 6 bases respectively, with 14 bases between them. This CDR3 is 14 amino acids long. In germline, CDR1 is SGHAT, CDR2 FQNNGV. DNA for the CDR3: TGTGCCAGCAGCCCGGCGCTAACCGGCAATGAGCAGTTCTTC. Its protein product is CASSPALTGNEQFF. Filled out from reference TRBV11-2 and TRBJ2-1, the complete variable domain reads EAGVAQSPRYKIIEKRQSVAFWCNPISGHATLYWYQQILGQGPKLLIQFQNNGVVDDSQLPKDRFSAERLKGVDSTLKIQPAKLEDSAVYLCASSPALTGNEQFFGPGTRLTVL.

The chain has TRBV10-1 and TRBJ1-1; D might be TRBD1 (5 bases). The V end was cut by 5 bases, the J end by 0 bases, with 16 bases between. The germline CDR1 and CDR2 sequences are WNHNN and SYGVQD (reference sequence). The CDR3 extends over 16 amino acids. The CDR3 region is CASSPQGGGVNTEAFF. In nucleotides, the CDR3 is TGCGCCAGCAGTCCGCAGGGTGGAGGGGTGAACACTGAAGCTTTCTTT.

The V call is TRBV6-1, the J call TRBJ2-1; the D gene is possibly TRBD1 (6 bases). The CDR3 totals 16 residues. V was pared by 1 base and J by 8 bases, with 18 bases between. CDR1 and CDR2 from the germline V gene are MNHNS and SASEGT. The CDR3 coding sequence is TGTGCCAGCAGTGAAGGAACAGGGCGCCCTGGTCATGAGCAGTTCTTC. Amino acids: CASSEGTGRPGHEQFF.

V is TRBV5-4 and J is TRBJ2-4; 9 nucleotides line up with TRBD1. With 6 bases clipped from V and 3 bases from J, the junction kept 7 bases outside the gene matches. Germline CDR1 and CDR2: SGHNT and YYREEE (reference sequence). This CDR3 is built from 15 residues. Written as DNA, the CDR3 is TGTGCCAGCACCCGGACAGGGGTTGGCAAAAACATTCAGTACTTC. Translating it yields CASTRTGVGKNIQYF.

The rearrangement joins TRBV5-4 to TRBJ2-7; 13 nucleotides agree with TRBD2. CDR1 and CDR2 (germline): SGHNT, YYREEE (reference sequence). This CDR3 contains 16 residues. With 4 bases clipped from V and 1 base from J, the junction kept 5 bases outside the gene matches. This CDR3 reads CASSAGLAGLSYEQYF. The CDR3 region has the DNA TGTGCCAGCAGCGCGGGACTAGCGGGGCTATCCTACGAGCAGTACTTC. Using reference TRBV5-4 and TRBJ2-7 for the parts outside the CDR3, the full variable domain is ETGVTQSPTHLIKTRGQQVTLRCSSQSGHNTVSWYQQALGQGPQFIFQYYREEENGRGNFPPRFSGLQFPNYSSELNVNALELDDSALYLCASSAGLAGLSYEQYFGPGTRLTVT.

This sequence joins TRBV5-1 and TRBJ1-1, with TRBD1 identical over 7 bases. CDR3 length: 17 amino acids. Germline V gene lookup returns CDR1 SGHRS and CDR2 YFSETQ. The junction had 9 bases not matched to a gene; V was cut back by 0 bases and J by 1 base. The CDR3 DNA follows: TGCGCCAGCAGCTTGGAAGGGAGGGGGCGATCGAACACTGAAGCTTTCTTT. Translated: CASSLEGRGRSNTEAFF. Based on the CDR3 plus reference TRBV5-1 and TRBJ1-1, the full variable domain is KAGVTQTPRYLIKTRGQQVTLSCSPISGHRSVSWYQQTPGQGLQFLFEYFSETQRNKGNFPGRFSGRQFSNSRSEMNVSTLELGDSALYLCASSLEGRGRSNTEAFFGQGTRLTVV.

The chain links TRBV4-1 to TRBJ2-7, with TRBD2 matching over 9 bases. CDR3 length equals 15 residues. Germline assignment: CDR1 MGHRA and CDR2 YSYEKL. Trimming at V came to 4 bases and at J to 2 bases, leaving 6 bases not matched to a gene. CDR3 nucleotides: TGCGCCAGCAGCCCTAGGGGGACTAGCACCTACGAGCAGTACTTC. Protein: CASSPRGTSTYEQYF.

The genes are TRBV27 and TRBJ2-7; no reliable D call. Trimming took 0 bases from V and 2 from J, leaving 8 bases between them. Germline CDR1 and CDR2: MNHEY and SMNVEV (reference sequence). This CDR3 comprises 14 residues. In DNA form, the CDR3 reads TGTGCCAGCAGTTTATCTAGATGGGCCTACGAGCAGTACTTC. Encoded protein: CASSLSRWAYEQYF.

The chain recombines TRBV11-2 with TRBJ2-3; 7 bases are a match to TRBD2. The junction had 6 bases not matched to a gene; V was cut back by 5 bases and J by 1 base. The CDR3 runs 15 residues. Germline CDR1 and CDR2: SGHAT and FQNNGV. The CDR3 region has the DNA TGTGCCAGCAGCCCCCGGGCGGGGGGCACAGATACGCAGTATTTT. This sequence encodes CASSPRAGGTDTQYF.

This clone was observed once. This chain links TRBV29-1 with TRBJ2-7, with 7 bases identical to TRBD1. The CDR3 spans 12 residues. The germline V gene has CDR1 SQVTM and CDR2 ANQGSEA. CDR3 residues: CRLQGLPYEQYF. CDR3 coding DNA: TGCAGGCTACAGGGGCTCCCCTACGAGCAGTACTTC.

The genes are TRBV2 and TRBJ2-2; a possible D gene is TRBD1 (6 bases). This CDR3 has 13 residues. Germline-derived CDR1 and CDR2 are SNHLY and FYNNEI. V lost 6 bases to trimming and J lost 5 bases, with 10 bases between them. The CDR3 sequence: CASRQGSTGELFF. In DNA, the CDR3 is TGTGCCAGCAGACAGGGCTCTACCGGGGAGCTGTTTTTT. Variable domain in full (rest from reference TRBV2 and TRBJ2-2): EPEVTQTPSHQVTQMGQEVILRCVPISNHLYFYWYRQILGQKVEFLVSFYNNEISEKSEIFDDQFSVERPDGSNFTLKIRSTKLEDSAMYFCASRQGSTGELFFGEGSRLTVL.

Comments on this clone: Other nucleotide sequences from this sample produce the same CDR3. CDR3 amino acids: CASSSGQLNTEAFF. CDR3 in DNA: TGTGCCAGCAGTTCGGGACAGCTCAACACTGAAGCTTTCTTT. The rearrangement uses TRBV27 and TRBJ1-1; 7 bases agree with TRBD1. J gave up 2 bases and V 4 bases, and 4 bases lay outside the gene matches. The CDR3 is made up of 14 amino acids. Germline loops: CDR1 MNHEY, CDR2 SMNVEV (reference sequence).

The chain recombines TRBV19 with TRBJ1-1; TRBD1 is a possible D gene (5 bases). CDR1 LNHDA and CDR2 SQIVND come from the germline V gene (reference sequence). The V gene lost 4 bases and the J gene lost 1 base, with 10 bases spanning the gap. CDR3 length equals 14 residues. The CDR3 loop is CASSTGLTNTEAFF. Written as DNA, the CDR3 is TGTGCCAGTAGTACAGGGCTGACGAACACTGAAGCTTTCTTT. The complete variable domain, with remaining parts taken from reference TRBV19 and TRBJ1-1, reads DGGITQSPKYLFRKEGQNVTLSCEQNLNHDAMYWYRQDPGQGLRLIYYSQIVNDFQKGDIAEGYSVSREKKESFPLTVTSAQKNPTAFYLCASSTGLTNTEAFFGQGTRLTVV.

Comments on this clone: This sample also contains other DNA sequences that code for the same CDR3. The rearrangement joins TRBV6-5 to TRBJ2-7; D unclear. The germline gives CDR1 MNHEY, CDR2 SVGAGI. The CDR3 spans 11 residues. The germline V and J ends were trimmed by 4 bases and 4 bases, with 5 bases remaining between them. The DNA of the CDR3 is TGTGCCAGCAGTTCGCTATACGAGCAGTACTTC. This gives the protein CASSSLYEQYF.

The V and J genes are TRBV9 and TRBJ1-1; D is undetermined. This CDR3 region has 13 residues. V lost 4 bases to trimming and J lost 3 bases, with 10 bases between them. From germline, CDR1 is SGDLS and CDR2 YYNGEE. The CDR3 reads CASSLRVDTEAFF. The CDR3 region has the DNA TGTGCCAGCAGCTTACGCGTCGACACTGAAGCTTTCTTT.

The rearrangement joins TRBV11-3 to TRBJ2-7; possibly TRBD1 for D (6 bases). This CDR3 contains 14 residues. The V gene lost 4 bases and the J gene lost 4 bases, with 14 bases spanning the gap. CDR1 and CDR2 (germline): SGHNT, YENEEA. The CDR3 bases are TGTGCCAGCAGCTCGGACGGGACATCTTACGAGCAGTACTTC. Its protein is CASSSDGTSYEQYF.